The 8 T cell receptor beta chains given below trace back to one sample, sequenced in a study of Ad26.COV2.S vaccination and SARS-CoV-2 variants. Here immunoSEQ multiplex PCR was the method, and the copy in TCRdb shows in-frame clones only, minus some. The sample records more than 250,000 clones, more than 75% being singletons. Treatment in this sample: some 19 received Ad26.COV2.S at low or high dose, single or two shots; 5 received placebo; per-sample allocation not given. Collection of samples fell on day 63 after the first vaccine or placebo injection. The starting material was peripheral blood, obtained in a trial of Ad26.COV2.S vaccine versus placebo. These TCRs come from a person between 18 and 65 years old who received the Ad26.COV2.S COVID-19 vaccine or a placebo.

This chain links TRBV5-1 with TRBJ2-5; tentatively, D is TRBD1 (5 bases). The V and J ends lost 0 bases and 4 bases respectively, with 13 bases between them. The CDR3 runs to 15 residues. Germline values: CDR1 SGHRS, CDR2 YFSETQ. The CDR3 bases are TGCGCCAGCAGCTTGGAAGGGCGGCAGGGAGAGACCCAGTACTTC. Amino acid sequence: CASSLEGRQGETQYF.

The V call is TRBV25-1, the J call TRBJ2-3; no clear D. The CDR3 sequence is 13 residues long. Germline V gene data show CDR1 as MGHDK and CDR2 as SYGVNS. V was trimmed by 7 bases and J by 3 bases, leaving 11 bases between them. CDR3 protein: CASTLLGTDTQYF. The DNA for the CDR3 is TGTGCCAGCACCCTTTTGGGTACAGATACGCAGTATTTT.

This chain joins TRBV19 and TRBJ2-6; D is uncertain. Between the trimmed V and J ends, which lost 8 bases and 4 bases, there was a span of 12 bases. The germline gives CDR1 LNHDA, CDR2 SQIVND (reference sequence). The CDR3 spans 14 residues. CDR3 nucleotides: TGTGCCAGTGATGACGTGAGGGGGGCCAACGTCCTGACTTTC. Translation: CASDDVRGANVLTF.

The genes are TRBV9 and TRBJ2-2; D not certain. The ends were cut back, 4 bases at V and 7 bases at J, with 11 bases in the middle. Germline V gene lookup returns CDR1 SGDLS and CDR2 YYNGEE. The length of the CDR3 is 13 residues. The CDR3 sequence is CASSFKRGGELFF. For the CDR3, the DNA is TGTGCCAGCAGCTTTAAACGAGGCGGGGAGCTGTTTTTT.

CDR3 bases: TGTGCCATCAGTGAGACAGGGAACACTGAAGCTTTCTTT. It encodes CAISETGNTEAFF. The chain has TRBV10-3 and TRBJ1-1, with a possible D match to TRBD1 (5 bases). V was trimmed by 2 bases and J by 1 base, leaving 5 bases between them. This CDR3 is 13 amino acids long. Germline V CDR1 and CDR2: ENHRY, SYGVKD.

The V gene is TRBV9, the J gene TRBJ1-2, with 11 bases lining up with TRBD1. V shed 1 base, J shed 5 bases, and the junction held 10 bases outside the gene matches. Germline V gives CDR1 SGDLS, CDR2 YYNGEE. The CDR3 contains 17 residues. CDR3 in amino acids: CASSVNVRTGGGYGYTF. CDR3 DNA sequence: TGTGCCAGCAGCGTAAACGTGAGGACAGGGGGCGGGTATGGCTACACCTTC.

The chain uses TRBV27 and TRBJ1-2; D might be TRBD1 (6 bases). Germline loops: CDR1 MNHEY, CDR2 SMNVEV (reference sequence). CDR3 length: 13 residues. V dropped 8 bases and J dropped 3 bases, with 13 bases sitting between them. The CDR3 is CASGSGGYYGYTF. CDR3 nucleotides: TGTGCCAGCGGCTCCGGGGGCTACTATGGCTACACCTTC.

This rearrangement joins TRBV6-2 or TRBV6-3 to TRBJ1-2, with D perhaps matching TRBD1 (5 bases). Deletions cut 0 bases from V and 8 bases from J, with 25 bases between. From germline, CDR1 is MNHEY and CDR2 SVGEGT. The CDR3 has 18 amino acids. CDR3 residues: CASSYSRFEGGVMKGYTF. CDR3 coding DNA: TGTGCCAGCAGTTACTCGAGGTTTGAAGGAGGGGTTATGAAAGGCTACACCTTC.